This T cell receptor (beta chain) was identified in a study of early T cells in non-severe SARS-CoV-2 infection (dated by TCRdb to the early 2020s). In terms of the full investigation: TCR sequencing used bulk RNA from unsorted whole blood, so alpha and beta chains could not be paired. What the work shows at the level of the full study, not this receptor alone: VDJdb matching was skewed toward anti-spike CD8 responses and likely underestimated virus-specific expansions, missing private and CD4 specificities.

The library was made by 5' RACE. TCRdb lists the instrument as NextSeq 500. In the TCR library protocol, unique molecular identifiers were attached to individual cDNA molecules to correct for PCR bias and sequencing error. TCR alpha and beta chains were both sequenced, and the abundances of alpha and beta sequences in each sample were closely correlated with each other. In the source study's methods: Decombinator V4 was used to annotate the V gene, J gene and CDR3 of the TCR sequences. Expanded TCRs were defined as changing significantly between any two time points under a Poisson model with p below 0.0001. TCR abundances were normalised to the total number of TCRs sequenced per sample and expressed as counts per million. TRAV1-2 paired with TRAJ12, TRAJ20 or TRAJ33 defined MAIT TCRs, while TRAV10 paired with TRAJ18 defined iNKT TCRs. VDJdb, accessed 1 November 2021, was searched for CMV, EBV and SARS-CoV-2 annotated TCRs, with TCRs annotated for multiple antigens excluded. TCRdb handled the public reads itself, with Q25 trimming in fastp and clone calling in MiXCR, and kept productive beta chains. Each entry merges the rows of one CDR3 protein and shows their most common DNA and genes. Here the V and J calls rest on TCRdb's processing, not on the authors' analysis. A total of tens of thousands of distinct CDR3 sequences appear in this sample, 9.4% of them only once. The top ten hold 5.3% of the sample.

Set within a cohort of healthcare workers in London, UK, this nested case-control study involved weekly PCR testing of nasopharyngeal swabs along with blood sampling. Healthcare workers were recruited during the week of the UK lockdown, between 23 and 31 March 2020, and followed weekly for up to 16 weeks. A note on this clonotype: Its antigen is unknown. Base qualities are not provided; no much larger clone lies one nucleotide away.

Trimming takes 1 base from V and 9 bases from J, and the germline ends sit 13 bases apart. The germline V gene (reference sequence) sets CDR1 to SGHAT and CDR2 to FQDESV. The CDR3 sequence holds 14 residues, the cysteine and phenylalanine included. The read is trimmed to its CDR3 DNA, 42 bases read in frame from base 1. The chain is encoded by TRBV11-1 joined to TRBJ2-1; the best D guess is TRBD1, with 6 bases matching. The receptor's source is an adult who was a healthcare worker with PCR-confirmed SARS-CoV-2 infection or an uninfected control (not recorded which). The sequencing here drew on whole blood, taken at baseline. The DNA sequence reads TGTGCCAGCAGCTTAGTGGGGGCGACAACTGAGCAGTTCTTC. It specifies CASSLVGATTEQFF.